The 17 T cell receptor beta chains listed next were all sequenced from one sample in a study of blood T cell repertoires in COVID-19. Some clones are missing from TCRdb's copy, which holds only in-frame ones; the method was immunoSEQ multiplex PCR. Here the sample spans around 440,000 clones, roughly 88% being singletons. What was sequenced was peripheral blood. The origin of the receptors is a woman in her fifties or sixties with COVID-19, enrolled during active disease.

In DNA form, the CDR3 reads TGTGCCAGCAGGCGACAGGGGCGATCAACTAATGAAAAACTGTTTTTT. Protein: CASRRQGRSTNEKLFF. The V call is TRBV27, the J call TRBJ1-4, with TRBD1 identical over 8 bases. Germline loops: CDR1 MNHEY, CDR2 SMNVEV (reference sequence). J gave up 0 bases and V 6 bases, and 6 bases lay outside the gene matches. The CDR3 has 16 amino acids.

The chain has TRBV19 and TRBJ1-5; 7 nucleotides agree with TRBD1. The CDR3 contains 15 residues. J gave up 0 bases and V 4 bases, and 3 bases lay outside the gene matches. The germline V gene has CDR1 LNHDA and CDR2 SQIVND (reference sequence). DNA of the CDR3: TGTGCCAGTAGTACGGGACAGTATAGCAATCAGCCCCAGCATTTT. Its protein is CASSTGQYSNQPQHF. The variable domain in full, completed from reference TRBV19 and TRBJ1-5, reads DGGITQSPKYLFRKEGQNVTLSCEQNLNHDAMYWYRQDPGQGLRLIYYSQIVNDFQKGDIAEGYSVSREKKESFPLTVTSAQKNPTAFYLCASSTGQYSNQPQHFGDGTRLSIL.

The chain is built from TRBV5-1 and TRBJ2-1; 7 nucleotides align to TRBD1. The CDR3 totals 15 residues. Germline V gene lookup returns CDR1 SGHRS and CDR2 YFSETQ. V dropped 0 bases and J dropped 5; count of bases not matched to a gene: 5. CDR3 DNA sequence: TGCGCCAGCAGCTTGGCGAGGGGGCCGGACAATGAGCAGTTCTTC. This encodes CASSLARGPDNEQFF.

V gene TRBV25-1 combines with J gene TRBJ1-2; weak D call: TRBD1 (5 bases). The germline V gene encodes CDR1 MGHDK and CDR2 SYGVNS. This CDR3 spans 13 amino acids. V lost 3 bases and J 6 bases, leaving 11 bases between the germline ends. The CDR3 DNA is TGTGCCAGCAGTGACAGGGTAATAAATGGCTACACCTTC. Its translation is CASSDRVINGYTF.

V usage is TRBV2 and J usage is TRBJ1-1; 7 nucleotides agree with TRBD1. From germline, CDR1 is SNHLY and CDR2 FYNNEI. The CDR3 extends over 16 amino acids. Trimming removed 1 base from V and 5 bases from J; junction bases left unmatched: 10. The CDR3 is CASSEGPAGGNTEAFF. CDR3 bases: TGTGCCAGCAGTGAAGGGCCGGCAGGGGGAAATACTGAAGCTTTCTTT.

This clone was seen more than once but under ten times. The V call is TRBV5-5, the J call TRBJ1-2, with a possible D match to TRBD1 (5 bases). This CDR3 comprises 14 residues. Germline assignment: CDR1 SGHKS and CDR2 YYEKEE (reference sequence). V lost 1 base and J lost 5, with 12 bases in between. CDR3 coding DNA: TGTGCCAGCAGCTTGAGACTGACAGCGTATGGCTACACCTTC. It is translated as CASSLRLTAYGYTF. Full variable domain (remainder filled in from reference TRBV5-5 and TRBJ1-2): DAGVTQSPTHLIKTRGQQVTLRCSPISGHKSVSWYQQVLGQGPQFIFQYYEKEERGRGNFPDRFSARQFPNYSSELNVNALLLGDSALYLCASSLRLTAYGYTFGSGTRLTVV.

The chain is built from TRBV5-1 and TRBJ2-4, with 12 bases fitting TRBD2. In germline, CDR1 is SGHRS, CDR2 YFSETQ. The V and J ends lost 4 bases and 4 bases, in that order; junction bases with no gene match: 6. There are 16 residues in the CDR3. The DNA of the CDR3 is TGCGCCAGCAGCCCAGAACTAGCGGGGGGAAAAAACATTCAGTACTTC. Residues: CASSPELAGGKNIQYF.

This rearrangement joins TRBV19 to TRBJ1-5; the match to TRBD1 covers 10 bases. In germline, CDR1 is LNHDA, CDR2 SQIVND (reference sequence). J gave up 1 base and V 3 bases, and 6 bases lay outside the gene matches. The CDR3 is 17 amino acids. The CDR3 bases are TGTGCCAGTAGTATTGGGAGACAGGGGGCGAGCAATCAGCCCCAGCATTTT. It translates to CASSIGRQGASNQPQHF.

V and J are TRBV6-5 and TRBJ2-2; 8 bases are a match to TRBD2. This CDR3 region has 13 residues. Germline CDR1 MNHEY, CDR2 SVGAGI. Trimming at V came to 8 bases and at J to 5 bases, leaving 4 bases not matched to a gene. CDR3 DNA sequence: TGTGCCAGCGAGACGGGGGGGACCGGGGAGCTGTTTTTT. It codes for CASETGGTGELFF.

The chain employs TRBV5-1 and TRBJ1-6, with no clear D. This CDR3 contains 17 residues. Germline lookup yields CDR1 SGHRS and CDR2 YFSETQ. V gave up 0 bases and J gave up 4 bases, with 14 bases separating them. CDR3 residues: CASSLALLGYYNSPLHF. DNA for the CDR3: TGCGCCAGCAGCTTGGCGCTGCTAGGATATTATAATTCACCCCTCCACTTT. Complete variable domain (other parts from reference TRBV5-1 and TRBJ1-6): KAGVTQTPRYLIKTRGQQVTLSCSPISGHRSVSWYQQTPGQGLQFLFEYFSETQRNKGNFPGRFSGRQFSNSRSEMNVSTLELGDSALYLCASSLALLGYYNSPLHFGNGTRLTVT.

J is TRBJ2-2 and V is TRBV5-1; maybe TRBD2 (5 bases). V was cut by 1 base and J by 5 bases, with 15 bases left in between. Germline CDR1 is SGHRS and CDR2 is YFSETQ. This CDR3 is built from 16 residues. For the CDR3, the DNA is TGCGCCAGCAGCTTGATCGAGCGAGGGAGTACCGGGGAGCTGTTTTTT. Protein sequence: CASSLIERGSTGELFF.

On this clone itself: This CDR3 is also generated by other DNA sequences in the sample. The CDR3: CASSQGLREGTDTQYF. The DNA of the CDR3 is TGTGCCAGCAGCCAAGGTCTTAGGGAGGGCACAGATACGCAGTATTTT. This chain connects TRBV3-1 (or the pseudogene TRBV3-2) to TRBJ2-3, with a possible D match to TRBD2 (6 bases). Germline CDR1 LGHDT, CDR2 YNNKEL (reference sequence). V was pared by 1 base and J by 1 base, with 12 bases between. This CDR3 contains 16 residues.

The chain combines TRBV28 with TRBJ1-6, with D uncertain. In germline, CDR1 is MDHEN, CDR2 SYDVKM. V was clipped by 0 bases and J by 9 bases, with 6 bases between them. The CDR3 is 13 amino acids. CDR3 DNA sequence: TGTGCCAGCAGTTTATGGGCAAGTTCACCCCTCCACTTT. Translating gives CASSLWASSPLHF.

This chain links TRBV4-1 with TRBJ1-2; D perhaps matches TRBD1 (5 bases). The germline V and J ends were trimmed by 4 bases and 9 bases, with 15 bases remaining between them. The CDR3 is 13 amino acids. The germline V gene has CDR1 MGHRA and CDR2 YSYEKL. This CDR3 reads CASSPQGKVSYTF. The CDR3 coding sequence is TGCGCCAGCAGCCCCCAGGGTAAAGTGAGCTACACCTTC.

This rearrangement joins TRBV29-1 to TRBJ2-1, with a weak D call TRBD1 (6 bases). Germline assignment: CDR1 SQVTM and CDR2 ANQGSEA. V shed 3 bases and J shed 9 bases, with 9 bases lying between them. CDR3 length equals 11 residues. CDR3 sequence reads: CSVDRGREQFF. CDR3 sequence (DNA): TGCAGCGTTGACAGGGGTCGTGAGCAGTTCTTC.

The chain is built from TRBV19 and TRBJ2-6; 10 positions match TRBD1. V lost 6 bases to trimming and J lost 2 bases; unmatched junction nucleotides: 10. The V gene's germline CDR1 is LNHDA and CDR2 SQIVND (reference sequence). This CDR3 has 18 amino acids. CDR3 in amino acids: CASRLTGGALTGANVLTF. CDR3 sequence (DNA): TGTGCCAGTAGGTTGACAGGGGGCGCGTTAACTGGGGCCAACGTCCTGACTTTC. The full variable domain, its missing parts supplied by reference TRBV19 and TRBJ2-6, is DGGITQSPKYLFRKEGQNVTLSCEQNLNHDAMYWYRQDPGQGLRLIYYSQIVNDFQKGDIAEGYSVSREKKESFPLTVTSAQKNPTAFYLCASRLTGGALTGANVLTFGAGSRLTVL.

The chain couples TRBV2 to TRBJ1-3, with D perhaps matching TRBD1 (5 bases). CDR1 is SNHLY, CDR2 FYNNEI, per germline. V lost 3 bases and J 4 bases, leaving 13 bases between the germline ends. This CDR3 region has 15 residues. Written as DNA, the CDR3 is TGTGCCAGCAGTGAGGAAGGACAAATGGGAAACACCATATATTTT. The encoded protein is CASSEEGQMGNTIYF.